These 29 T cell receptor beta chains share one sample of origin, sequenced in a study of blood T cell repertoires in COVID-19 (dated by TCRdb to 2020 to 2022). Library construction relied on the immunoSEQ multiplex PCR assay. TCRdb mirrors the immuneACCESS table, restricted to in-frame sequences. Some clones are absent from its copies; in checked studies, under half trace to an unresolved V gene, and the reason for the others is unknown. This sample is represented by 410,000 or so clones; 75% to 90% of them were singletons. The ten top clones hold 1.4% of the sample. Material for sequencing was peripheral blood. The receptors shown here come from a woman under 40 with active or convalescent COVID-19.

V gene TRBV5-1 combines with J gene TRBJ1-1; D not resolved. CDR3 size: 16 residues. Germline values: CDR1 SGHRS, CDR2 YFSETQ. The V and J ends lost 0 bases and 1 base respectively, with 13 bases between them. For the CDR3, the DNA is TGCGCCAGCAGCTTGGGAGGAAAAAGTAGGAACACTGAAGCTTTCTTT. Translation gives CASSLGGKSRNTEAFF.

The V gene is TRBV2, the J gene TRBJ1-5, with unresolved D. V was clipped by 4 bases and J by 3 bases, with 10 bases between them. From germline, CDR1 is SNHLY and CDR2 FYNNEI. There are 14 residues in the CDR3. The CDR3 DNA reads as TGTGCCAGCAGTGTGGGCGTAACCAATCAGCCCCAGCATTTT. Translation: CASSVGVTNQPQHF.

V and J are TRBV2 and TRBJ1-1; TRBD1 is a possible D gene (5 bases). Germline V gene lookup returns CDR1 SNHLY and CDR2 FYNNEI. V lost 4 bases and J 7 bases, leaving 13 bases between the germline ends. This CDR3 is built from 13 residues. The DNA of the CDR3 is TGTGCCAGCAGTGGGACATCAGAAGATGAAGCTTTCTTT. It yields the protein CASSGTSEDEAFF.

The CDR3 reads CASSPGDSGITYNEQFF. In DNA form, the CDR3 reads TGTGCCAGCAGCCCCGGTGATAGCGGGATCACCTACAATGAGCAGTTCTTC. The gene calls are TRBV11-2 and TRBJ2-1; 8 positions match TRBD2. CDR1 is SGHAT, CDR2 FQNNGV, per germline. The CDR3 runs 17 residues. J gave up 2 bases and V 5 bases, and 11 bases lay outside the gene matches.

The chain links TRBV19 to TRBJ1-1; 7 bases map to TRBD1. The V gene end was trimmed by 3 bases and the J gene end by 1 base; junction bases not matched to a gene: 2. This CDR3 contains 14 residues. Germline lookup yields CDR1 LNHDA and CDR2 SQIVND (reference sequence). Written as DNA, the CDR3 is TGTGCCAGTAGTATGACAGGGCCGAACACTGAAGCTTTCTTT. Protein product: CASSMTGPNTEAFF.

The genes are TRBV5-1 and TRBJ1-1; 7 bases map to TRBD1. Germline V CDR1 and CDR2: SGHRS, YFSETQ. V dropped 4 bases and J dropped 9; count of bases not matched to a gene: 3. The length of the CDR3 is 11 residues. CDR3 bases: TGCGCCAGCAGCCAGGACAGGCAAGCTTTCTTT. Its protein product is CASSQDRQAFF.

This chain joins TRBV7-2 and TRBJ2-1; D perhaps matches TRBD2 (6 bases). Germline-derived CDR1 and CDR2 are SGHTA and FQGNSA. The CDR3 has 16 residues. V was trimmed by 2 bases and J by 1 base, leaving 12 bases between them. CDR3 sequence: CASSLKAGSSYNEQFF. The CDR3 DNA is TGTGCCAGCAGCTTAAAGGCCGGGAGTTCCTACAATGAGCAGTTCTTC.

The sample holds many counts of this clone. This chain joins TRBV6-5 and TRBJ1-1; 8 positions agree with TRBD1. Per the germline V gene, CDR1 is MNHEY and CDR2 is SVGAGI. V lost 6 bases, J lost 4 bases, and 7 bases stayed unmatched. The CDR3 consists of 14 residues. The CDR3 DNA reads TGTGCCAGCAGCGGACAGGGATCGTCCACTGAAGCTTTCTTT. Amino acids: CASSGQGSSTEAFF.

This chain connects TRBV18 to TRBJ2-3, with no clear D. Germline V gene sequence: CDR1 KGHSH, CDR2 LQKENI. The CDR3 length is 15 residues. Between the trimmed V and J ends, which lost 4 bases and 3 bases, there was a span of 14 bases. The CDR3 is CASSQEQSKTDTQYF. The CDR3 bases are TGTGCCAGCTCACAGGAGCAGTCAAAGACAGATACGCAGTATTTT. Complete variable domain (other parts from reference TRBV18 and TRBJ2-3): NAGVMQNPRHLVRRRGQEARLRCSPMKGHSHVYWYRQLPEEGLKFMVYLQKENIIDESGMPKERFSAEFPKEGPSILRIQQVVRGDSAAYFCASSQEQSKTDTQYFGPGTRLTVL.

This clone has a handful of counts. The chain combines TRBV18 with TRBJ1-1, with D perhaps matching TRBD1 (6 bases). Germline V CDR1 and CDR2: KGHSH, LQKENI. V lost 5 bases and J lost 7, with 11 bases in between. CDR3 size: 12 residues. DNA for the CDR3: TGTGCCAGCTCAGGGCCAGGGGATGAAGCTTTCTTT. Its protein product is CASSGPGDEAFF.

The chain joins TRBV5-1 to TRBJ1-1; D is uncertain. Trimming pared 3 bases from V and 1 base from J, leaving 7 bases between. This CDR3 comprises 13 residues. Germline CDR1 SGHRS, CDR2 YFSETQ. The CDR3 spells CASSSYSNTEAFF. The CDR3 coding sequence is TGCGCCAGCAGCTCATACTCGAACACTGAAGCTTTCTTT.

The V gene is TRBV30, the J gene TRBJ2-7, with 8 bases lining up with TRBD1. V lost 1 base and J lost 3; bases outside the gene matches: 14. The germline gives CDR1 GTSNPN, CDR2 SVGIG (reference sequence). The CDR3 contains 17 residues. This chain's CDR3 is CAWSDPRQGFLGYEQYF. CDR3 DNA: TGTGCCTGGAGTGATCCCAGACAGGGGTTTTTAGGCTACGAGCAGTACTTC.

The gene calls are TRBV10-1 and TRBJ1-4, with a possible D match to TRBD1 (5 bases). V dropped 5 bases and J dropped 9 bases, with 16 bases sitting between them. Looked up from germline, CDR1 is WNHNN and CDR2 is SYGVQD (reference sequence). The CDR3 sequence is 14 residues long. CDR3 region: CASSLDWGSQKLFF. The CDR3 DNA reads TGCGCCAGCAGTCTCGATTGGGGCTCTCAAAAACTGTTTTTT.

This sequence joins TRBV30 and TRBJ2-6, with 9 bases fitting TRBD1. J was trimmed by 9 bases and V by 6 bases; bases with no gene match: 9. CDR1 GTSNPN and CDR2 SVGIG come from the germline V gene (reference sequence). The CDR3 is 14 amino acids. In DNA form, the CDR3 reads TGTGCCTGCGGGACAGGGCTTGGCGGCAACGTCCTGACTTTC. Its protein is CACGTGLGGNVLTF.

V is TRBV29-1 and J is TRBJ2-7, with 7 nucleotides matching TRBD1. CDR3 length: 13 residues. Looked up from germline, CDR1 is SQVTM and CDR2 is ANQGSEA. J lost 2 bases, V lost 3 bases, and 4 bases had no gene match. The CDR3 protein is CSVEGTVTYEQYF. The CDR3 nucleotides are TGCAGCGTTGAGGGGACAGTAACCTACGAGCAGTACTTC.

This chain uses TRBV9 with TRBJ2-1; D is perhaps TRBD2 (6 bases). Germline loops: CDR1 SGDLS, CDR2 YYNGEE. This CDR3 contains 15 residues. Trimming removed 4 bases from V and 0 bases from J, with 11 bases in between. The CDR3 DNA is TGTGCCAGCAGCCAAGGACTACCCTCCTACAATGAGCAGTTCTTC. Its translation is CASSQGLPSYNEQFF.

The chain has TRBV29-1 and TRBJ1-1; tentative D call: TRBD1 (6 bases). Trimming took 6 bases from V and 3 from J, leaving 14 bases between them. The CDR3 runs to 13 residues. The V gene's germline CDR1 is SQVTM and CDR2 ANQGSEA. CDR3 in DNA: TGCAGCGTCCCAGGGGTGGGGGACACTGAAGCTTTCTTT. Protein sequence: CSVPGVGDTEAFF.

The J gene is TRBJ2-7, the V gene TRBV5-1, with TRBD2 identical over 9 bases. The V gene's germline CDR1 is SGHRS and CDR2 YFSETQ. The J segment lost 5 bases and the V segment lost 4 bases, leaving 7 bases of the junction unmatched. The length of the CDR3 is 14 residues. The CDR3 loop is CASSEATSGHEQYF. The CDR3, as DNA: TGCGCCAGCAGCGAGGCGACTAGCGGCCACGAGCAGTACTTC.

The chain couples TRBV19 to TRBJ1-4; 9 positions agree with TRBD1. V gave up 5 bases and J gave up 16 bases; unmatched junction bases: 11. The CDR3 sequence is 13 residues long. Germline lookup yields CDR1 LNHDA and CDR2 SQIVND (reference sequence). The CDR3 reads CASSPLGTGYTFF. CDR3 nucleotide sequence: TGTGCCAGTAGTCCCCTCGGGACAGGGTATACGTTTTTT.

The V and J genes are TRBV7-9 and TRBJ2-1; 9 bases agree with TRBD2. This CDR3 region has 13 residues. The J segment lost 8 bases and the V segment lost 5 bases, leaving 4 bases of the junction unmatched. In germline, CDR1 is SEHNR, CDR2 FQNEAQ (reference sequence). The DNA of the CDR3 is TGTGCCAGCAGCGCGGGGGGGTTGTATGAGCAGTTCTTC. Translation: CASSAGGLYEQFF.

The genes are TRBV5-1 and TRBJ1-2; D is uncertain. With 7 bases removed from V and 4 bases from J, the gap between germline ends came to 17 bases. The CDR3 loop spans 14 amino acids. CDR1 is SGHRS, CDR2 YFSETQ, per germline. The CDR3 spells CASSHTGSTYGYTF. DNA for the CDR3: TGCGCCAGCTCACACACCGGGTCGACCTATGGCTACACCTTC.

CDR3 residues: CASSWAGGYSSDTQYF. In nucleotides, the CDR3 is TGTGCCAGCAGCTGGGCTGGAGGGTATTCTTCAGATACGCAGTATTTT. This sequence joins TRBV3-1 (or the pseudogene TRBV3-2) and TRBJ2-3; tentative D call: TRBD2 (6 bases). From germline, CDR1 is LGHDT and CDR2 YNNKEL (reference sequence). The CDR3 spans 16 residues. Deletions cut 5 bases from V and 4 bases from J, with 19 bases between.

The gene calls are TRBV11-3 and TRBJ2-1; TRBD2 matches 11 bases. The CDR3 has 15 amino acids. V dropped 1 base and J dropped 6; count of bases not matched to a gene: 2. Germline CDR1 is SGHNT and CDR2 is YENEEA. CDR3 nucleotides: TGTGCCAGCAGCTTAGGACTAGCGGGAACCAATGAGCAGTTCTTC. Protein: CASSLGLAGTNEQFF.

This rearrangement joins TRBV5-6 to TRBJ1-2, with 8 bases fitting TRBD1. The CDR3 covers 15 residues. V lost 2 bases to trimming and J lost 8 bases; unmatched junction nucleotides: 11. Germline loops: CDR1 SGHDT, CDR2 YYEEEE. The CDR3 DNA follows: TGTGCCAGCAGCTTTTTTAAACAGGGGGTCGACGGCTACACCTTC. Translating gives CASSFFKQGVDGYTF.

J is TRBJ2-3 and V is TRBV9; perhaps TRBD2 as D (5 bases). This CDR3 contains 15 residues. The V end was cut by 0 bases, the J end by 5 bases, with 13 bases between. The germline V gene has CDR1 SGDLS and CDR2 YYNGEE. CDR3 loop: CASSVASLALDTQYF. CDR3 DNA: TGTGCCAGCAGCGTAGCGAGTTTAGCGTTAGATACGCAGTATTTT.

This chain connects TRBV5-1 to TRBJ2-6; D is perhaps TRBD2 (5 bases). Germline V CDR1 and CDR2: SGHRS, YFSETQ. The CDR3 consists of 17 residues. The V gene lost 2 bases and the J gene lost 1 base, with 13 bases spanning the gap. CDR3 bases: TGCGCCAGCAGCTTAGAGGGAAGCCTTTCTGGGGCCAACGTCCTGACTTTC. Translating it yields CASSLEGSLSGANVLTF.

This clone was detected only once. The chain couples TRBV5-1 to TRBJ1-2, with D perhaps matching TRBD1 (5 bases). Trimming pared 4 bases from V and 6 bases from J, leaving 16 bases between. CDR3 length equals 14 residues. Germline values: CDR1 SGHRS, CDR2 YFSETQ. CDR3 region: CASSGDSSNDGYTF. CDR3 DNA sequence: TGCGCCAGCAGCGGGGACTCTTCTAATGATGGCTACACCTTC. The whole variable domain, filled in from reference TRBV5-1 and TRBJ1-2, reads KAGVTQTPRYLIKTRGQQVTLSCSPISGHRSVSWYQQTPGQGLQFLFEYFSETQRNKGNFPGRFSGRQFSNSRSEMNVSTLELGDSALYLCASSGDSSNDGYTFGSGTRLTVV.

The chain has TRBV27 and TRBJ2-7; D might be TRBD1 (6 bases). There are 14 residues in the CDR3. Trimming removed 3 bases at V and 5 bases at J, with 14 bases between. Per germline, CDR1 MNHEY and CDR2 SMNVEV (reference sequence). The CDR3 DNA sequence: TGTGCCAGCAGTTTGTTGGGGGCGACCCACGAGCAGTACTTC. It is translated as CASSLLGATHEQYF.

This clone was observed a handful of times. This chain joins TRBV28 and TRBJ1-4, with D possibly TRBD1 on 6 matching bases. Trimming took 6 bases from V and 7 from J, leaving 18 bases between them. CDR1 is MDHEN, CDR2 SYDVKM, per germline. The CDR3 is 15 amino acids. The DNA for the CDR3 is TGTGCCAGCAGCGTTCCAGGACAGCAAGGTGAAAAACTGTTTTTT. It encodes CASSVPGQQGEKLFF.